The 29 T cell receptor beta chains listed next were all sequenced from one sample in a study of T cell clonality in common variable immunodeficiency. Sequenced by immunoSEQ multiplex PCR; TCRdb stores in-frame clones only, minus some. The sample yields some 43,000 clones, without any singletons. The sequenced sample consisted of peripheral blood mononuclear cells. The receptors were sampled from a person aged 18 to 70 in good health.

This clone was counted a few times. Read sequence stops 3 residues before the CDR3 end, and the germline J gene provides the missing end. The chain links TRBV19 to TRBJ1-2; 9 nucleotides line up with TRBD1. There are 15 residues in the CDR3. Germline V lookup: CDR1 LNHDA, CDR2 SQIVND (reference sequence). Incomplete CDR3 DNA: TGTGCCAGTAGTATAGGGACAGGGGCCCAGCACGAC. Translating it yields CASSIGTGAQHD. In full, the CDR3 is CASSIGTGAQHDYTF.

This clone has at least ten counts. CDR3 DNA (partial): TGCGCCAGCAGCTTGGGCGGGGGGGCGTACAATGAG. This translates into CASSLGGGAYNE. The whole CDR3 is CASSLGGGAYNEQFF. The chain uses TRBV5-1 and TRBJ2-1, with 9 bases matching TRBD2. From the germline J gene comes the end of the CDR3, since the read stops 3 residues before it. The germline V gene encodes CDR1 SGHRS and CDR2 YFSETQ. The junction had 2 bases not matched to a gene; V was cut back by 0 bases and J by 4 bases. This CDR3 has 15 residues.

This clone was counted many times. The observed sequence ends 3 residues before the CDR3 terminus, with the missing tail filled in from the germline J gene. The genes are TRBV19 and TRBJ2-5; D ambiguous. Germline CDR1 reads LNHDA; CDR2 reads SQIVND (reference sequence). V dropped 3 bases and J dropped 2 bases, with 4 bases sitting between them. This CDR3 is 12 amino acids long. CDR3 sequence: CASSMTQETQYF. CDR3 bases read: TGTGCCAGTAGTATGACACAAGAGACC. The whole variable domain, remainder taken from reference TRBV19 and TRBJ2-5, is DGGITQSPKYLFRKEGQNVTLSCEQNLNHDAMYWYRQDPGQGLRLIYYSQIVNDFQKGDIAEGYSVSREKKESFPLTVTSAQKNPTAFYLCASSMTQETQYFGPGTRLLVL.

This clone was seen ten or more times. The read ends 3 residues before the CDR3 terminus; that terminus is restored from the germline J gene. The chain has TRBV5-1 and TRBJ1-3; 8 bases are a match to TRBD1. V trimming: 1 base; J trimming: 7 bases; junction bases outside the gene matches: 4. CDR3 length equals 14 residues. The germline V gene encodes CDR1 SGHRS and CDR2 YFSETQ. CDR3 amino acids: CASSLSQGANTIYF. The sequenced CDR3 bases are TGCGCCAGCAGCTTGAGTCAGGGGGCGAACACC.

This clone was counted many times. The read stops 3 residues short of the end of the CDR3; the missing end is completed from the germline J gene. The chain is built from TRBV20-1 and TRBJ1-1, with D maybe TRBD1 (5 bases). Deletions cut 3 bases from V and 3 bases from J, with 17 bases between. The CDR3 consists of 15 residues. CDR1 and CDR2 from the germline V gene are DFQATT and SNEGSKA (reference sequence). The part of the CDR3 DNA that was read is TGCAGTGCTAGTAATGTTTTTGGGGGGGACACTGAA. Translation: CSASNVFGGDTE. The entire CDR3 sequence reads CSASNVFGGDTEAFF.

This clone occurred many times. The read ends 3 residues shy of where the CDR3 ends; the end is completed using the germline J gene. The chain couples TRBV7-3 to TRBJ1-2; 7 bases agree with TRBD1. Germline trimming cut 0 bases from V and 5 bases from J; bases unmatched to any gene: 6. The CDR3 has 15 residues. In germline, CDR1 is SGHTA, CDR2 FQGTGA. CDR3 protein: CASSLTHRTGYGYTF. The sequenced CDR3 bases are TGTGCCAGCAGCTTAACTCACCGGACAGGTTATGGC.

This clone was counted many times. The CDR3 end falls 3 residues outside the read, so it is completed with the germline J gene. This chain joins TRBV9 and TRBJ2-5, with 11 bases fitting TRBD2. CDR3 length: 15 amino acids. V dropped 4 bases and J dropped 5; count of bases not matched to a gene: 7. Germline CDR1 is SGDLS and CDR2 is YYNGEE. The CDR3 DNA, read in part, is TGTGCCAGCAGCCGTAGCGGGGGGGCGGAGGAGACC. Amino acid sequence: CASSRSGGAEET. The CDR3 in full is CASSRSGGAEETQYF.

This clone was detected a few times. With the read ending 3 residues before the CDR3 end, the germline J gene is used to fill in that end. The V gene is TRBV11-1, the J gene TRBJ2-2, with D tentatively TRBD2 (5 bases). This CDR3 has 14 amino acids. Germline CDR1 and CDR2: SGHAT and FQDESV (reference sequence). Trimming took off 3 bases at V and 5 bases at J, with 10 bases between the two ends. Partial CDR3 DNA: TGTGCCAGCAGCTTCGAGGGTTGGACCGGGGAG. Translation: CASSFEGWTGE. The whole CDR3 protein reads CASSFEGWTGELFF.

This clone was seen only a few times. The read gets to within 3 residues of the CDR3 end, and the germline J gene fills in the rest. The chain is built from TRBV10-2 and TRBJ2-5; 8 nucleotides line up with TRBD2. Trimming cost V 7 bases and J 5 bases; bases outside gene matches: 9. Germline V gene lookup returns CDR1 WSHSY and CDR2 SAAADI. The CDR3 is 14 residues long. The CDR3 spells CASKRSGRGETQYF. Incomplete CDR3 DNA: TGCGCCAGCAAACGGAGCGGGAGAGGGGAGACC.

This clone was counted many times. From the germline J gene comes the end of the CDR3, since the read stops 3 residues before it. This rearrangement joins TRBV20-1 to TRBJ2-1; TRBD1 might be the D (5 bases). The CDR3 loop spans 16 amino acids. Germline CDR1 reads DFQATT; CDR2 reads SNEGSKA (reference sequence). V dropped 5 bases and J dropped 0 bases, with 17 bases sitting between them. The sequenced part of the CDR3 DNA is TGCAGTGCTTTATCGACAGTTCGATCCTCCTACAATGAG. This encodes CSALSTVRSSYNE. Given in full, the CDR3 is CSALSTVRSSYNEQFF.

Many counts were recorded for this clone. With the read ending 3 residues before the CDR3 end, the germline J gene is used to fill in that end. This chain uses TRBV5-1 with TRBJ2-2, with unresolved D. This CDR3 contains 16 residues. The germline gives CDR1 SGHRS, CDR2 YFSETQ. The V end was cut by 4 bases, the J end by 1 base, with 14 bases between. CDR3 DNA (partial): TGCGCCAGCAGCCTCCGTACTTCCCGGAACACCGGGGAG. Translation gives CASSLRTSRNTGE. In full, the CDR3 is CASSLRTSRNTGELFF.

This clone occurred many times. The read ends 3 residues before the CDR3 terminus; that terminus is restored from the germline J gene. The chain has TRBV20-1 and TRBJ1-1; 7 bases fit TRBD1. CDR3 length: 15 amino acids. Trimming at V came to 4 bases and at J to 0 bases, leaving 8 bases not matched to a gene. CDR1 and CDR2 (germline): DFQATT, SNEGSKA (reference sequence). The CDR3 DNA, read in part, is TGCAGTGCTACACACAGGGGACGCTTGAACACTGAA. Encoded protein: CSATHRGRLNTE. The whole CDR3 is CSATHRGRLNTEAFF.

This clone occurred many times. The read ends 3 residues shy of where the CDR3 ends; the end is completed using the germline J gene. This chain uses TRBV6-2 or TRBV6-3 with TRBJ1-2; D gene ambiguous. Deletions cut 8 bases from V and 2 bases from J, with 12 bases between. Germline-derived CDR1 and CDR2 are MNHEY and SVGEGT. The CDR3 is 13 amino acids. Partial CDR3 DNA: TGTGCCAGCCTTCCGTCCTACAACTATGGC. Its protein product is CASLPSYNYG. The whole CDR3 protein is CASLPSYNYGYTF.

In this sample, this clone turned up many times. The read comes to an end 3 residues before the CDR3 does, leaving the germline J gene to fill in the end. J is TRBJ2-3 and V is TRBV12-3 or TRBV12-4; possible D gene TRBD1, 6 bases. The CDR3 sequence is 14 residues long. Trimming stripped 5 bases from V and 2 bases from J, with 11 bases between. The CDR3 sequence is CASSPQGFTDTQYF. The DNA read from the CDR3 is TGTGCCAGCAGTCCCCAGGGGTTCACAGATACG.

This clone was observed at least ten times. The CDR3 sequence: CASSEGTGGSYEQYF. The sequenced part of the CDR3 DNA is TGTGCCAGCAGCGAAGGGACAGGGGGCTCCTACGAG. The chain joins TRBV7-9 to TRBJ2-7; 11 nucleotides align to TRBD1. The CDR3 is cut off 3 residues early in the read; its end comes from the germline J gene. Trimming removed 5 bases from V and 0 bases from J; junction bases left unmatched: 3. CDR1 is SEHNR, CDR2 FQNEAQ, per germline (reference sequence). This CDR3 has 15 amino acids.

This clone was recorded many times. The read is 3 residues too short to cover the CDR3 end, so that end is filled in from the germline J gene. The chain is built from TRBV20-1 and TRBJ2-5, with 7 bases aligning to TRBD1. Looked up from germline, CDR1 is DFQATT and CDR2 is SNEGSKA (reference sequence). The CDR3 is made up of 12 amino acids. After removal of 6 bases from V and 5 bases from J, the junction contained 6 bases not matched to a gene. The sequenced part of the CDR3 DNA is TGCAGTGCCACAGGGGAGCCGGAGACC. Translation gives CSATGEPET. The entire CDR3 reads CSATGEPETQYF.

This clone showed up many times. The missing CDR3 end, 3 residues past where the read stops, is filled in from the germline J gene. This rearrangement joins TRBV6-4 to TRBJ1-1; D unclear. Per the germline V gene, CDR1 is MRHNA and CDR2 is SNTAGT. This CDR3 spans 16 amino acids. V was clipped by 8 bases and J by 3 bases, with 22 bases between them. The chain's CDR3 is CASSPTSRGGHTEAFF. The part of the CDR3 DNA that was read is TGTGCCAGCTCCCCCACATCGCGGGGTGGGCACACTGAA.

This clone has a count of ten or more. The sequenced fragment ends 3 residues before the CDR3 boundary, so the rest is inferred from the germline J gene. V usage is TRBV20-1 and J usage is TRBJ2-1; D ambiguous. V lost 5 bases and J lost 3, with 11 bases in between. CDR1 is DFQATT and CDR2 is SNEGSKA in the germline V gene (reference sequence). The CDR3 has 13 residues. CDR3 amino acids: CSALRVDYNEQFF. The part of the CDR3 DNA that was read is TGCAGTGCTCTCCGGGTAGACTACAATGAG.

Notes on this clone: The CDR3 end lies 3 residues beyond the end of the read and is filled in from the germline J gene. The chain couples TRBV2 to TRBJ1-5; D remains unclear. Germline V gene lookup returns CDR1 SNHLY and CDR2 FYNNEI. With 9 bases removed from V and 0 bases from J, the gap between germline ends came to 6 bases. The CDR3 is 12 amino acids. CDR3 loop: CASRNSNQPQHF. Partial CDR3 DNA: TGTGCCAGTAGAAATAGCAATCAGCCC.

A remark on this clone: The CDR3 goes on 3 residues after the read ends, and that part is filled in from the germline J gene. The chain has TRBV30 and TRBJ1-2; 7 bases align to TRBD1. The CDR3 covers 14 residues. Germline assignment: CDR1 GTSNPN and CDR2 SVGIG (reference sequence). The CDR3 DNA, read in part, is TGTGCCTGGAGTGTTGGCAGGGGGAACTACGAC. Translation gives CAWSVGRGNYD. The complete CDR3 sequence is CAWSVGRGNYDYTF.

This clone was counted at least ten times. The read ends 3 residues early relative to the CDR3; the germline J gene fills the gap. The chain joins TRBV4-1 to TRBJ2-7; 11 positions agree with TRBD1. The CDR3 is made up of 16 amino acids. Germline CDR1 MGHRA, CDR2 YSYEKL. J gave up 4 bases and V 1 base, and 6 bases lay outside the gene matches. CDR3 bases read: TGCGCCAGCAGCCAAGGAGGACAGGGGGCGCGTTACGAG. Its protein product is CASSQGGQGARYE. The CDR3 in full is CASSQGGQGARYEQYF.

This clone was seen many times. The read stops 3 residues short of the end of the CDR3; the missing end is completed from the germline J gene. The rearrangement joins TRBV20-1 to TRBJ2-3, with a possible D match to TRBD2 (6 bases). Trimming shortened V by 0 bases and J by 0 bases, and 10 bases separated the two germline ends. The CDR3 length is 15 residues. The germline V gene encodes CDR1 DFQATT and CDR2 SNEGSKA (reference sequence). The sequenced CDR3 bases are TGCAGTGCTAGAGATCGGGCGGGAAGCACAGATACG. The encoded protein is CSARDRAGSTDT. The whole CDR3 is CSARDRAGSTDTQYF.

Concerning this clone: The read falls 3 residues short of the CDR3 end, and the missing part is taken from the germline J gene. This chain links TRBV30 with TRBJ1-2; D remains ambiguous. CDR1 is GTSNPN, CDR2 SVGIG, per germline (reference sequence). The CDR3 spans 12 residues. The sequenced part of the CDR3 DNA is TGTGCCTGGAATAGACTAGCGCTAGAC. Translation gives CAWNRLALD. The entire CDR3 protein reads CAWNRLALDYTF.

This clone was found many times. A read error may account for a junction end that differs from germline. The read ends 3 residues shy of where the CDR3 ends; the end is completed using the germline J gene. This chain uses TRBV20-1 with TRBJ2-5; tentatively, D is TRBD1 (6 bases). CDR3 length: 14 amino acids. Germline V gene data show CDR1 as DFQATT and CDR2 as SNEGSKA (reference sequence). Incomplete CDR3 DNA: TGCAGTGTTAGAAGTCCCCCCCAGGGGGAGACC. This translates into CSVRSPPQGET. The whole CDR3 protein is CSVRSPPQGETQYF.

This clone was picked up many times. The observed sequence ends 3 residues before the CDR3 terminus, with the missing tail filled in from the germline J gene. Other DNA sequences within the sample encode an identical CDR3. The V call is TRBV20-1, the J call TRBJ2-3, with D unclear. Germline CDR1 and CDR2: DFQATT and SNEGSKA (reference sequence). Trimming removed 3 bases at V and 5 bases at J, with 3 bases between. This CDR3 spans 10 amino acids. The CDR3 loop reads CSASQDTQYF. The part of the CDR3 DNA that was read is TGCAGTGCTAGCCAAGATACG.

This clone was detected many times. Read sequence stops 3 residues before the CDR3 end, and the germline J gene provides the missing end. The chain couples TRBV20-1 to TRBJ2-3; 10 positions match TRBD2. The germline V gene encodes CDR1 DFQATT and CDR2 SNEGSKA (reference sequence). The CDR3 length is 15 residues. V lost 3 bases, J lost 3 bases, and 6 bases stayed unmatched. CDR3 sequence reads: CSARKRGGKTDTQYF. CDR3 bases read: TGCAGTGCTAGGAAGCGGGGGGGCAAAACAGATACG.

Many counts were recorded for this clone. The CDR3 end falls 3 residues outside the read, so it is completed with the germline J gene. J is TRBJ1-4 and V is TRBV20-1, with D possibly being TRBD1 (5 bases). Germline V CDR1 and CDR2: DFQATT, SNEGSKA (reference sequence). The CDR3 runs 15 residues. Trimming stripped 3 bases from V and 5 bases from J, with 16 bases between. CDR3 amino acids: CSARPPGLTNEKLFF. The covered CDR3 bases are TGCAGTGCTAGGCCCCCAGGGCTGACGAATGAAAAA.

This clone was seen at least ten times. The read terminates 3 residues before the CDR3 end, so the remaining end is supplied by the germline J gene. The rearrangement joins TRBV20-1 to TRBJ2-3; 11 nucleotides align to TRBD2. From germline, CDR1 is DFQATT and CDR2 SNEGSKA (reference sequence). The length of the CDR3 is 16 residues. J gave up 8 bases and V 1 base, and 11 bases lay outside the gene matches. CDR3 protein: CSARAPTSGGAGTQYF. CDR3 bases read: TGCAGTGCTAGAGCCCCCACTAGCGGGGGAGCGGGTACG.

The sample holds a few counts of this clone. The read halts 3 residues ahead of the CDR3 end, with the missing end drawn from the germline J gene. V is TRBV30 and J is TRBJ2-4; TRBD2 might be the D (5 bases). CDR1 and CDR2 (germline): GTSNPN, SVGIG (reference sequence). This CDR3 spans 13 amino acids. Partial CDR3 DNA: TGTGCCTGGAGTACGGGGATTCTCGGAAGT. This translates into CAWSTGILGS. The entire CDR3 reads CAWSTGILGSQYF.